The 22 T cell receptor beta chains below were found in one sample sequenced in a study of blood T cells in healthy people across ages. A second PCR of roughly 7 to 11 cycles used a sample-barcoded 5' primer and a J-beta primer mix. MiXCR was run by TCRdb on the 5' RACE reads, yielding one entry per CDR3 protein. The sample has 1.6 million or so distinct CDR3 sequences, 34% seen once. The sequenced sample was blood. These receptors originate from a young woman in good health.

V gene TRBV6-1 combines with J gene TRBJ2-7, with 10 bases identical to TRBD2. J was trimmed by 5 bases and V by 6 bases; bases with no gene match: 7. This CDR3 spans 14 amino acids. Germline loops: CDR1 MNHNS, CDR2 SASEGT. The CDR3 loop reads CASRPTLAGDEQYF. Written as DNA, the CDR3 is TGTGCCAGCAGACCAACCCTAGCGGGAGACGAGCAGTACTTC.

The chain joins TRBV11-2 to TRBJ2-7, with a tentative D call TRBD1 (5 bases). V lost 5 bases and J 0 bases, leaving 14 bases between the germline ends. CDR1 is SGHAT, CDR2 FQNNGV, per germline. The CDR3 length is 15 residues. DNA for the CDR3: TGTGCCAGCAGCCTACAGGCGCCGAGCTCCTACGAGCAGTACTTC. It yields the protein CASSLQAPSSYEQYF.

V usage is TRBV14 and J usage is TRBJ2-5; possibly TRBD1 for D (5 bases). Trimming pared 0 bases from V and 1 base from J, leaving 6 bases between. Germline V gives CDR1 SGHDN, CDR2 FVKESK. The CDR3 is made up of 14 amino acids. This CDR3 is CASSQEQAQETQYF. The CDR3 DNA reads TGTGCCAGCAGCCAAGAACAGGCCCAAGAGACCCAGTACTTC.

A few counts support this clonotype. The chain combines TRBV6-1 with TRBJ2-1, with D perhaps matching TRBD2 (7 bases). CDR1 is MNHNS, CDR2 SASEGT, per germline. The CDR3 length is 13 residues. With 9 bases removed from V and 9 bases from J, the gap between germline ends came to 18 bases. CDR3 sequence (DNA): TGTGCCAGTGGAGGGGGAGGGAACGGTGAGCAGTTCTTC. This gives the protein CASGGGGNGEQFF.

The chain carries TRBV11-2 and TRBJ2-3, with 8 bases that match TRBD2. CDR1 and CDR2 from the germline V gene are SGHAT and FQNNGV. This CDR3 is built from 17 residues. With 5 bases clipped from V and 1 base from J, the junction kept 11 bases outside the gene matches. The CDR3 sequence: CASSRLQGLEGTDTQYF. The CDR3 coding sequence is TGTGCCAGCAGCAGGTTGCAGGGACTAGAAGGCACAGATACGCAGTATTTT.

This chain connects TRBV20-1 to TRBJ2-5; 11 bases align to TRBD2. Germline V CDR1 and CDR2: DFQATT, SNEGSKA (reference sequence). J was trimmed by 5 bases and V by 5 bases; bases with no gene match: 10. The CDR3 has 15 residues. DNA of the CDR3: TGCAGTGCTTATGAACTAGCGGGAGACGTGGAGACCCAGTACTTC. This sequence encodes CSAYELAGDVETQYF.

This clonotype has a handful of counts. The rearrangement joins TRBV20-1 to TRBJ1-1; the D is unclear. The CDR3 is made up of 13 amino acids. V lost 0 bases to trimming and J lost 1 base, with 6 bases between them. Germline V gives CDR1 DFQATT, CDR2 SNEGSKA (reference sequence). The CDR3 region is CSARDLANTEAFF. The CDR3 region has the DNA TGCAGTGCTAGAGATTTAGCGAACACTGAAGCTTTCTTT.

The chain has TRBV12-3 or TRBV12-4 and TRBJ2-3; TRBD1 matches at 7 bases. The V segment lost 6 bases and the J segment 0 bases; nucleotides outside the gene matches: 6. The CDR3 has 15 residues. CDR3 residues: CASRRDSTSTDTQYF. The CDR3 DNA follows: TGTGCCAGCAGACGGGACAGCACGAGCACAGATACGCAGTATTTT.

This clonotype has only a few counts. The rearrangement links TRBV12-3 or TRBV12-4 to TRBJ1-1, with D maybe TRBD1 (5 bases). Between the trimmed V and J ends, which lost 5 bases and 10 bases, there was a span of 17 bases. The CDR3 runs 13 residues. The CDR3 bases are TGTGCCAGCAGTCCCGAAGGGGTGGGTAGAGCTTTCTTT. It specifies CASSPEGVGRAFF.

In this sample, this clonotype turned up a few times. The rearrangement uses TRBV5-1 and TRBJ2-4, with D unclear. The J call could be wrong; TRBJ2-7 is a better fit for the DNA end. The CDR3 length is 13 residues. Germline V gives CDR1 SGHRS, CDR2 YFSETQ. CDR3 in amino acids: CASSLVPYDEQYF. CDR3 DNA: TGCGCCAGCAGCTTGGTACCCTATGACGAGCAGTACTTC.

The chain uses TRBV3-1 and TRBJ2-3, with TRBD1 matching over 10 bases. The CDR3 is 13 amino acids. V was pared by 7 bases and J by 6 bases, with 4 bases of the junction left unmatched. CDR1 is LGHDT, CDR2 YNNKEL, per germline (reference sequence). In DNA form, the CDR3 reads TGTGCCAGCAACCGACAGGGGGCGGATACGCAGTATTTT. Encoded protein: CASNRQGADTQYF.

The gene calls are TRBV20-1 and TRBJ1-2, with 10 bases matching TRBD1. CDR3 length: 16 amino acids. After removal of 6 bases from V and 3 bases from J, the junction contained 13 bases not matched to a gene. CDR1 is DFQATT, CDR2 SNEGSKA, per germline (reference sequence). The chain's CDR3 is CSAKILKTGGYYGYTF. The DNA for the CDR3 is TGCAGTGCCAAAATCCTTAAGACAGGGGGCTACTATGGCTACACCTTC.

CDR3 residues: CSARAVTFSNGGGTEAFF. The CDR3 bases are TGCAGTGCTAGAGCTGTGACTTTTTCTAATGGGGGTGGCACTGAAGCTTTCTTT. The V gene is TRBV20-1, the J gene TRBJ1-1; D is possibly TRBD1 (5 bases). The ends were cut back, 1 base at V and 4 bases at J, with 25 bases in the middle. Per the germline V gene, CDR1 is DFQATT and CDR2 is SNEGSKA (reference sequence). This CDR3 comprises 18 residues.

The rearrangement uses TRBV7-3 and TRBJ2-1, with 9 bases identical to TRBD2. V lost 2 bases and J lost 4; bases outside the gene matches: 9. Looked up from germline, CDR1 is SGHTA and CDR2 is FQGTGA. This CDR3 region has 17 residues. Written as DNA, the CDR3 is TGTGCCAGCAGCTTATATCCAGCGGGGGGCCAATACAATGAGCAGTTCTTC. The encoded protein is CASSLYPAGGQYNEQFF.

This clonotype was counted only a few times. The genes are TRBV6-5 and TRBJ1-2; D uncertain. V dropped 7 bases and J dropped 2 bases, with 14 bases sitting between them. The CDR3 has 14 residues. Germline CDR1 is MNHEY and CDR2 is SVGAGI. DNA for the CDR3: TGTGCCAGCACCCCATCCTTGGGGAACTATGGCTACACCTTC. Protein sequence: CASTPSLGNYGYTF.

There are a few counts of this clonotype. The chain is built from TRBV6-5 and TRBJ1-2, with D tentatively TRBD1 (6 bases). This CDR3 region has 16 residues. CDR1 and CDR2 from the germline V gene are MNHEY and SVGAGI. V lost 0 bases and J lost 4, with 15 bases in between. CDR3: CASSYSLQGRGYGYTF. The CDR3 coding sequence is TGTGCCAGCAGTTACTCCCTACAGGGAAGGGGCTATGGCTACACCTTC.

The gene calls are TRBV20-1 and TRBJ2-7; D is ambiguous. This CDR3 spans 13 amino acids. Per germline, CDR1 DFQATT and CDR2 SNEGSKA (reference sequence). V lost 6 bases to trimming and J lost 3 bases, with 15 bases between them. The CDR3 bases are TGCAGTGCCACAGCCAGGAATTTCTACGAGCAGTACTTC. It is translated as CSATARNFYEQYF.

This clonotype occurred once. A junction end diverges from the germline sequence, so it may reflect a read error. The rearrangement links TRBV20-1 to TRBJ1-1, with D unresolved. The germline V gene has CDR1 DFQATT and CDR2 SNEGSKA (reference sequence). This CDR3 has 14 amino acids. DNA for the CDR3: TGCAGTGCGAGCGGACCCAGAAGAGACACTAAAGCTTTCTTT. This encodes CSASGPRRDTKAFF.

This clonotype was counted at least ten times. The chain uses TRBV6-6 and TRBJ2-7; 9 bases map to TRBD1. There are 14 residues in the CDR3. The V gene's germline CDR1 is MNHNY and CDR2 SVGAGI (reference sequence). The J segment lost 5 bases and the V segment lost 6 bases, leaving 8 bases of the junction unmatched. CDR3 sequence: CASRGDREYDEQYF. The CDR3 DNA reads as TGTGCCAGCAGGGGGGACAGGGAGTATGACGAGCAGTACTTC.

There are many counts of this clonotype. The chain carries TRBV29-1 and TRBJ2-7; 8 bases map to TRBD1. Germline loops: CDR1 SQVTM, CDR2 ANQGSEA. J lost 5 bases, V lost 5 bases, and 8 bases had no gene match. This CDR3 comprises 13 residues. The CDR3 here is CSVQGQVMNEQYF. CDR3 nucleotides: TGCAGCGTTCAGGGACAGGTAATGAACGAGCAGTACTTC.

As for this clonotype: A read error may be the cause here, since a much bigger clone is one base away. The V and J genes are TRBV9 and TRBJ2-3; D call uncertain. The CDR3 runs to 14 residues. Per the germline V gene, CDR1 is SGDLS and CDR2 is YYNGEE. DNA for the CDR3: TGTGCCAGCAGCCCACCTAGGTCTCTGGATACGCGGTATTTT. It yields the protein CASSPPRSLDTRYF. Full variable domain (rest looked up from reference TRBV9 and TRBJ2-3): DSGVTQTPKHLITATGQRVTLRCSPRSGDLSVYWYQQSLDQGLQFLIQYYNGEERAKGNILERFSAQQFPDLHSELNLSSLELGDSALYFCASSPPRSLDTRYFGPGTRLTVL.

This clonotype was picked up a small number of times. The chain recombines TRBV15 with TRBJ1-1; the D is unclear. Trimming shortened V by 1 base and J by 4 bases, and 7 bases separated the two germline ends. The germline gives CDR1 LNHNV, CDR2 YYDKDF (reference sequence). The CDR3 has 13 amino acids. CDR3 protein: CATSRGAGTEAFF. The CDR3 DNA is TGTGCCACCAGCAGAGGGGCCGGCACTGAAGCTTTCTTT.